These 30 T cell receptor beta chains were all obtained from the same sample, sequenced in a study of cytomegalovirus exposure and HLA in healthy donors listed by TCRdb under 2017. Receptors were amplified or captured by the immunoSEQ multiplex PCR assay. For the multiplex PCR, a mixture combining 60 forward primers for TCR Vbeta segments and 13 reverse primers for TCR Jbeta segments was used. The table comes from immuneACCESS by way of TCRdb, which keeps in-frame sequences with V and J called. Part of the clones is missing from these tables; in studies checked, under half for an unresolved V gene and the rest for unknown reasons. Here the sample has 180,000 or so clones; 70% to 80% occur a single time. The ten most abundant clones make up roughly 1.6% of the sample. Sequencing was carried out using PBMCs. Every receptor here comes from a man younger than 35 in good health and CMV-seronegative.

The chain has TRBV5-5 and TRBJ1-2, with 8 positions matching TRBD1. Germline-derived CDR1 and CDR2 are SGHKS and YYEKEE (reference sequence). The junction had 9 bases not matched to a gene; V was cut back by 3 bases and J by 2 bases. The CDR3 length is 16 residues. CDR3 nucleotide sequence: TGTGCCAGCAGCTGGAAAGCGGACAGGGCGAACTATGGCTACACCTTC. It specifies CASSWKADRANYGYTF. The complete variable domain, with remaining parts taken from reference TRBV5-5 and TRBJ1-2, reads DAGVTQSPTHLIKTRGQQVTLRCSPISGHKSVSWYQQVLGQGPQFIFQYYEKEERGRGNFPDRFSARQFPNYSSELNVNALLLGDSALYLCASSWKADRANYGYTFGSGTRLTVV.

The chain's CDR3 is CSGTYEGFGGRGFF. The CDR3 DNA is TGCAGCGGGACCTACGAGGGTTTTGGCGGGAGGGGGTTCTTC. The chain is built from TRBV29-1 and TRBJ2-1; 9 nucleotides agree with TRBD2. In germline, CDR1 is SQVTM, CDR2 ANQGSEA. After removal of 7 bases from V and 15 bases from J, the junction contained 19 bases not matched to a gene. The CDR3 sequence is 14 residues long.

The rearrangement joins TRBV4-1 to TRBJ1-2; maybe TRBD1 (5 bases). Germline V gene sequence: CDR1 MGHRA, CDR2 YSYEKL. V was pared by 1 base and J by 2 bases, with 8 bases between. The CDR3 sequence is 14 residues long. In DNA, the CDR3 is TGCGCCAGCAGCCAAGCTGGGGGGAACTATGGCTACACCTTC. This codes for CASSQAGGNYGYTF.

V gene TRBV11-3 combines with J gene TRBJ2-2; D might be TRBD2 (6 bases). V lost 5 bases and J 5 bases, leaving 12 bases between the germline ends. The CDR3 has 14 residues. CDR1 SGHNT and CDR2 YENEEA come from the germline V gene. The CDR3 DNA reads TGTGCCAGCAGCCCAGACGGGACTACCGGGGAGCTGTTTTTT. This sequence encodes CASSPDGTTGELFF.

The chain carries TRBV27 and TRBJ2-2; 7 nucleotides agree with TRBD2. Germline V CDR1 and CDR2: MNHEY, SMNVEV (reference sequence). The V segment lost 5 bases and the J segment 3 bases; nucleotides outside the gene matches: 9. CDR3 size: 16 residues. The CDR3 is CASSLLGGLDTGELFF. The CDR3 nucleotides read TGTGCCAGCAGTCTCCTGGGAGGGTTGGACACCGGGGAGCTGTTTTTT.

The J gene is TRBJ2-2, the V gene TRBV9; the D gene is possibly TRBD2 (5 bases). The CDR3 runs to 15 residues. CDR1 SGDLS and CDR2 YYNGEE come from the germline V gene. The germline V and J ends were trimmed by 2 bases and 10 bases, with 18 bases remaining between them. Written as DNA, the CDR3 is TGTGCCAGCAGCGTCGGAGGCACGTGGAGAAAGGAGCTGTTTTTT. Translating gives CASSVGGTWRKELFF.

The chain links TRBV19 to TRBJ2-5, with D possibly TRBD2 on 5 matching bases. The V end was cut by 0 bases, the J end by 4 bases, with 6 bases between. The CDR3 runs 13 residues. The V gene's germline CDR1 is LNHDA and CDR2 SQIVND (reference sequence). CDR3 protein: CASSIDGGETQYF. CDR3 DNA: TGTGCCAGTAGTATAGACGGAGGAGAGACCCAGTACTTC.

This sequence joins TRBV20-1 and TRBJ2-5; 7 bases align to TRBD1. The CDR3 contains 10 residues. The ends lost 6 bases at V and 9 bases at J; junction bases unmatched: 4. Germline-derived CDR1 and CDR2 are DFQATT and SNEGSKA (reference sequence). CDR3 residues: CSAPDRAQYF. The CDR3 region has the DNA TGCAGTGCCCCAGACAGGGCCCAGTACTTC.

The chain recombines TRBV30 with TRBJ2-2, with D perhaps matching TRBD2 (6 bases). The CDR3 covers 15 residues. V was trimmed by 0 bases and J by 3 bases, leaving 11 bases between them. In germline, CDR1 is GTSNPN, CDR2 SVGIG (reference sequence). The CDR3, as DNA: TGTGCCTGGAGTGTACGGGGGATAGACACCGGGGAGCTGTTTTTT. It specifies CAWSVRGIDTGELFF.

The chain uses TRBV7-9 and TRBJ1-5, with a possible D match to TRBD1 (5 bases). CDR1 and CDR2 (germline): SEHNR, FQNEAQ (reference sequence). The CDR3 runs 14 residues. V was clipped by 3 bases and J by 0 bases, with 6 bases between them. The DNA for the CDR3 is TGTGCCAGCAGCTTCGACAGTAGCAATCAGCCCCAGCATTTT. It is translated as CASSFDSSNQPQHF.

This chain links TRBV28 with TRBJ2-7; 8 bases are shared with TRBD1. Germline V lookup: CDR1 MDHEN, CDR2 SYDVKM. The CDR3 is 14 residues long. V shed 5 bases, J shed 9 bases, and the junction held 12 bases outside the gene matches. The CDR3 DNA reads as TGTGCCAGCAGTCCCGGGACAGGTACCATCGCGCAGTACTTC. This translates into CASSPGTGTIAQYF.

The chain joins TRBV19 to TRBJ2-5, with a tentative D call TRBD1 (5 bases). This CDR3 has 15 amino acids. Trimming stripped 3 bases from V and 2 bases from J, with 13 bases between. CDR1 and CDR2 (germline): LNHDA, SQIVND (reference sequence). The CDR3 nucleotides are TGTGCCAGTAGTATGGGGCAGACTCAACAAGAGACCCAGTACTTC. Amino acids: CASSMGQTQQETQYF. The entire variable domain, with the rest obtained from reference TRBV19 and TRBJ2-5, is as follows: DGGITQSPKYLFRKEGQNVTLSCEQNLNHDAMYWYRQDPGQGLRLIYYSQIVNDFQKGDIAEGYSVSREKKESFPLTVTSAQKNPTAFYLCASSMGQTQQETQYFGPGTRLLVL.

This clone was detected a few times. The chain combines TRBV28 with TRBJ1-1, with TRBD1 matching 9 bases. Trimming cost V 6 bases and J 5 bases; bases outside gene matches: 10. Germline V lookup: CDR1 MDHEN, CDR2 SYDVKM. The CDR3 contains 15 residues. In DNA form, the CDR3 reads TGTGCCAGCAGCCAACACGGACAGGGGTTGACTGAAGCTTTCTTT. As protein: CASSQHGQGLTEAFF.

This rearrangement joins TRBV5-4 to TRBJ1-4; the D is unclear. CDR3 size: 15 residues. The ends were cut back, 4 bases at V and 2 bases at J, with 12 bases in the middle. The germline CDR1 and CDR2 sequences are SGHNT and YYREEE (reference sequence). CDR3 nucleotide sequence: TGTGCCAGCAGCCTTTCCGCGGGGACTAATGAAAAACTGTTTTTT. Its protein is CASSLSAGTNEKLFF.

The CDR3: CASSTDSFYQPQHF. The CDR3 DNA follows: TGTGCCAGTAGTACTGACAGTTTCTATCAGCCCCAGCATTTT. The chain couples TRBV19 to TRBJ1-5; perhaps TRBD1 as D (5 bases). The CDR3 extends over 14 amino acids. Germline CDR1 and CDR2: LNHDA and SQIVND (reference sequence). V was pared by 4 bases and J by 5 bases, with 12 bases between. Looking up the rest from reference TRBV19 and TRBJ1-5 gives the full variable domain: DGGITQSPKYLFRKEGQNVTLSCEQNLNHDAMYWYRQDPGQGLRLIYYSQIVNDFQKGDIAEGYSVSREKKESFPLTVTSAQKNPTAFYLCASSTDSFYQPQHFGDGTRLSIL.

This clone was detected a few times. This sequence joins TRBV11-2 and TRBJ2-7, with 7 nucleotides matching TRBD2. The CDR3 extends over 15 amino acids. Germline V gene data show CDR1 as SGHAT and CDR2 as FQNNGV. V dropped 5 bases and J dropped 6; count of bases not matched to a gene: 13. CDR3 protein: CASSASGWGSREQYF. In DNA form, the CDR3 reads TGTGCCAGCAGCGCTAGCGGTTGGGGGTCTCGCGAGCAGTACTTC.

The chain uses TRBV19 and TRBJ2-4, with a tentative D call TRBD1 (6 bases). This CDR3 spans 12 amino acids. Trimming removed 5 bases at V and 6 bases at J, with 8 bases between. The V gene's germline CDR1 is LNHDA and CDR2 SQIVND (reference sequence). CDR3 region: CASSPQGNIQYF. DNA for the CDR3: TGTGCCAGTAGTCCACAGGGAAACATTCAGTACTTC.

This chain connects TRBV5-6 to TRBJ2-1; TRBD2 is a possible D gene (5 bases). This CDR3 region has 17 residues. The germline CDR1 and CDR2 sequences are SGHDT and YYEEEE. With 0 bases removed from V and 0 bases from J, the gap between germline ends came to 13 bases. CDR3 DNA: TGTGCCAGCAGCTTGGCCGCTAGCCGTAGCTCCTACAATGAGCAGTTCTTC. It translates to CASSLAASRSSYNEQFF.

The chain carries TRBV7-2 and TRBJ2-1; D unclear. From germline, CDR1 is SGHTA and CDR2 FQGNSA. V gave up 3 bases and J gave up 9 bases, with 9 bases separating them. There are 12 residues in the CDR3. For the CDR3, the DNA is TGTGCCAGCAGCTTGTCCCCTCGTGAGCAGTTCTTC. Its translation: CASSLSPREQFF.

The chain carries TRBV13 and TRBJ2-1, with TRBD2 matching 14 bases. The germline V gene has CDR1 PRHDT and CDR2 FYEKMQ (reference sequence). CDR3 size: 15 residues. Trimming removed 5 bases from V and 6 bases from J; junction bases left unmatched: 3. For the CDR3, the DNA is TGTGCCAGCAGCCGGGGACTAGCGGGAGCCAATGAGCAGTTCTTC. Protein: CASSRGLAGANEQFF. Full variable domain (remainder filled in from reference TRBV13 and TRBJ2-1): AAGVIQSPRHLIKEKRETATLKCYPIPRHDTVYWYQQGPGQDPQFLISFYEKMQSDKGSIPDRFSAQQFSDYHSELNMSSLELGDSALYFCASSRGLAGANEQFFGPGTRLTVL.

This clone was seen once. This chain uses TRBV7-9 with TRBJ1-2, with TRBD1 as a possible D gene (5 bases). Trimming removed 5 bases from V and 6 bases from J, with 13 bases in between. This CDR3 spans 13 amino acids. Germline lookup yields CDR1 SEHNR and CDR2 FQNEAQ (reference sequence). CDR3 nucleotide sequence: TGTGCCAGCAGCGGGGCAGGGTTGAATGGCTACACCTTC. Protein: CASSGAGLNGYTF.

The rearrangement joins TRBV28 to TRBJ1-1; D unresolved. The CDR3 runs to 14 residues. Germline V gene sequence: CDR1 MDHEN, CDR2 SYDVKM. V shed 6 bases and J shed 1 base, with 12 bases lying between them. The CDR3 reads CASSLPGPNTEAFF. Here the CDR3 DNA reads TGTGCCAGCAGCCTGCCTGGGCCGAACACTGAAGCTTTCTTT.

V usage is TRBV2 and J usage is TRBJ1-1, with D perhaps TRBD1 (5 bases). Germline CDR1 reads SNHLY; CDR2 reads FYNNEI. The CDR3 has 13 amino acids. V shed 6 bases and J shed 1 base, with 9 bases lying between them. The CDR3 nucleotides read TGTGCCAGCAGAGACGACAGGAACACTGAAGCTTTCTTT. It encodes CASRDDRNTEAFF. Looking up the rest from reference TRBV2 and TRBJ1-1 gives the full variable domain: EPEVTQTPSHQVTQMGQEVILRCVPISNHLYFYWYRQILGQKVEFLVSFYNNEISEKSEIFDDQFSVERPDGSNFTLKIRSTKLEDSAMYFCASRDDRNTEAFFGQGTRLTVV.

The chain recombines TRBV7-3 with TRBJ2-1; TRBD2 matches 12 bases. The CDR3 is 16 residues long. J lost 6 bases, V lost 4 bases, and 7 bases had no gene match. Germline V gene lookup returns CDR1 SGHTA and CDR2 FQGTGA. The CDR3 region is CASSSPASGRGNEQFF. As DNA, the CDR3 is TGTGCCAGCAGCTCCCCGGCTAGCGGGAGGGGCAATGAGCAGTTCTTC.

This clone occurred once. The chain is built from TRBV15 and TRBJ2-7; D is unresolved. Trimming left V 5 bases short and J 0 bases short, with 11 bases between. CDR1 and CDR2 from the germline V gene are LNHNV and YYDKDF (reference sequence). The CDR3 totals 14 residues. CDR3 sequence (DNA): TGTGCCACCAGCTCGTTTGGCGGCTCCTACGAGCAGTACTTC. Its protein is CATSSFGGSYEQYF.

The chain has TRBV6-5 and TRBJ2-7; possible D gene TRBD2, 6 bases. This CDR3 has 11 residues. Germline V CDR1 and CDR2: MNHEY, SVGAGI. The V end was cut by 8 bases, the J end by 5 bases, with 10 bases between. The CDR3 protein is CASHTGDEQYF. DNA of the CDR3: TGTGCCAGCCATACGGGGGACGAGCAGTACTTC.

This clone was counted once. The V call is TRBV30, the J call TRBJ1-4; 9 nucleotides line up with TRBD1. Germline V gene data show CDR1 as GTSNPN and CDR2 as SVGIG (reference sequence). The CDR3 length is 15 residues. J was trimmed by 7 bases and V by 3 bases; bases with no gene match: 9. The CDR3 is CAWRGGTGKAEKLFF. CDR3 DNA sequence: TGTGCCTGGAGAGGGGGGACAGGGAAGGCTGAAAAACTGTTTTTT.

J is TRBJ2-1 and V is TRBV11-2; D gene ambiguous. V lost 1 base and J 0 bases, leaving 10 bases between the germline ends. The CDR3 has 16 residues. Germline CDR1 and CDR2: SGHAT and FQNNGV. DNA of the CDR3: TGTGCCAGCAGCTTAGTGGCGGATAGCTCCTACAATGAGCAGTTCTTC. Encoded protein: CASSLVADSSYNEQFF.

This clone was counted once. The rearrangement uses TRBV9 and TRBJ2-5, with a tentative D call TRBD2 (5 bases). V lost 4 bases to trimming and J lost 0 bases, with 10 bases between them. This CDR3 is built from 14 residues. The V gene's germline CDR1 is SGDLS and CDR2 YYNGEE. The chain's CDR3 is CASSPGLHQETQYF. The CDR3 DNA is TGTGCCAGCAGCCCTGGACTGCACCAAGAGACCCAGTACTTC.

The chain uses TRBV7-2 and TRBJ2-2; perhaps TRBD2 as D (5 bases). CDR1 SGHTA and CDR2 FQGNSA come from the germline V gene. There are 17 residues in the CDR3. Trimming pared 6 bases from V and 6 bases from J, leaving 23 bases between. The CDR3 here is CASRQILGSYFAGELFF. Here the CDR3 DNA reads TGTGCCAGCAGGCAGATCTTGGGGAGTTATTTTGCCGGGGAGCTGTTTTTT.